These 28 T cell receptor beta chains originate from one sample sequenced in a study of OX40 agonist ivuxolimab in advanced cancers. Assay: immunoSEQ multiplex PCR; the TCRdb copy retains only in-frame clones and omits some. Of 70,000 to 90,000 clones detected, around four fifths appear once; the ten largest clones hold 1.5% to 2%. The source was CD4+ or CD8+ T cells sorted from blood, collected in a trial of the OX40 agonist ivuxolimab. These receptors were taken from an adult with an advanced solid tumor such as melanoma, head and neck, liver or kidney cancer.

The gene calls are TRBV30 and TRBJ2-3; 7 bases fit TRBD2. Germline assignment: CDR1 GTSNPN and CDR2 SVGIG (reference sequence). The junction had 13 bases not matched to a gene; V was cut back by 4 bases and J by 3 bases. The CDR3 totals 16 residues. CDR3 sequence: CAWTGHGGGVTDTQYF. In nucleotides, the CDR3 is TGTGCCTGGACAGGGCATGGGGGAGGGGTAACAGATACGCAGTATTTT.

This chain joins TRBV6-1 and TRBJ2-7; D unresolved. The CDR3 loop spans 12 amino acids. Germline CDR1 and CDR2: MNHNS and SASEGT. The ends were cut back, 8 bases at V and 1 base at J, with 9 bases in the middle. CDR3: CASLTDSYEQYF. In DNA form, the CDR3 reads TGTGCCAGCCTCACAGATTCCTACGAGCAGTACTTC.

The chain joins TRBV7-2 to TRBJ2-6, with unresolved D. CDR3 length equals 15 residues. Looked up from germline, CDR1 is SGHTA and CDR2 is FQGNSA. The V end lost 5 bases, the J end lost 0 bases, and 8 bases lay between the germline ends. Here the CDR3 DNA reads TGTGCCAGCAGCCCTCACAGCTCTGGGGCCAACGTCCTGACTTTC. It yields the protein CASSPHSSGANVLTF.

V and J are TRBV6-5 and TRBJ1-4; possible D gene TRBD1, 6 bases. The CDR3 is made up of 14 amino acids. V lost 0 bases, J lost 8 bases, and 10 bases lay in between. Germline values: CDR1 MNHEY, CDR2 SVGAGI. The CDR3 loop reads CASSYSMGAEKLFF. The DNA of the CDR3 is TGTGCCAGCAGTTACTCGATGGGGGCGGAAAAACTGTTTTTT.

J is TRBJ2-3 and V is TRBV6-5, with D perhaps being TRBD1 or TRBD2 (5 bases each). Germline CDR1 is MNHEY and CDR2 is SVGAGI. V was pared by 6 bases and J by 7 bases, with 17 bases between. The CDR3 contains 14 residues. CDR3 DNA sequence: TGTGCCAGCAGCAGAGAGGGGTTCGTGAATACGCAGTATTTT. It yields the protein CASSREGFVNTQYF.

This chain joins TRBV5-1 and TRBJ2-5; D is ambiguous. The CDR3 loop spans 11 amino acids. Germline V gene sequence: CDR1 SGHRS, CDR2 YFSETQ. V lost 4 bases and J lost 2, with 3 bases in between. In DNA form, the CDR3 reads TGCGCCAGCAGCGAACAAGAGACCCAGTACTTC. Its translation is CASSEQETQYF.

V is TRBV29-1 and J is TRBJ2-7; 14 bases align to TRBD2. The trim removed 3 bases at V and 4 bases at J, leaving 2 bases unmatched. CDR1 and CDR2 from the germline V gene are SQVTM and ANQGSEA. The CDR3 consists of 14 residues. The CDR3 loop reads CSVDGTSGSYEQYF. The CDR3 bases are TGCAGCGTTGACGGGACTAGCGGGAGTTACGAGCAGTACTTC.

The chain is built from TRBV7-3 and TRBJ2-2, with 7 nucleotides matching TRBD1. The CDR3 totals 15 residues. V lost 2 bases and J lost 4; bases outside the gene matches: 4. CDR1 is SGHTA, CDR2 FQGTGA, per germline. CDR3 loop: CASSLDRAGTGELFF. CDR3 coding DNA: TGTGCCAGCAGCTTAGACAGGGCGGGCACCGGGGAGCTGTTTTTT.

The chain joins TRBV6-1 to TRBJ2-3, with D hard to call. This CDR3 is built from 14 residues. The germline gives CDR1 MNHNS, CDR2 SASEGT. V lost 7 bases to trimming and J lost 2 bases, with 13 bases between them. CDR3 nucleotide sequence: TGTGCCAGCACTACCATTAGATCCACAGATACGCAGTATTTT. Translation: CASTTIRSTDTQYF.

The V and J genes are TRBV5-1 and TRBJ1-1; no clear D. With 0 bases removed from V and 5 bases from J, the gap between germline ends came to 8 bases. The CDR3 totals 13 residues. Looked up from germline, CDR1 is SGHRS and CDR2 is YFSETQ. Here the CDR3 DNA reads TGCGCCAGCAGCTTGGTTCCGGCAACTGAAGCTTTCTTT. Amino acid sequence: CASSLVPATEAFF.

This chain joins TRBV7-8 and TRBJ1-6, with D perhaps matching TRBD1 (6 bases). Looked up from germline, CDR1 is SGHVS and CDR2 is FQNEAQ. Trimming pared 2 bases from V and 9 bases from J, leaving 23 bases between. The CDR3 consists of 18 residues. CDR3 nucleotide sequence: TGTGCCAGCAGCTTATGGGACACCCGTTCCTTTTGGGGTTCACCCCTCCACTTT. Residues: CASSLWDTRSFWGSPLHF.

The chain recombines TRBV7-3 with TRBJ1-2; D may be TRBD1 (6 bases). V lost 3 bases, J lost 6 bases, and 11 bases lay in between. The CDR3 is made up of 13 amino acids. In germline, CDR1 is SGHTA, CDR2 FQGTGA. CDR3 DNA: TGTGCCAGCAGCTTTAGCAGGGGAGATGGCTACACCTTC. This gives the protein CASSFSRGDGYTF.

This clone was found a few times. The J gene is TRBJ1-1, the V gene TRBV6-1; TRBD1 might be the D (5 bases). The CDR3 covers 13 residues. V was shortened by 4 bases and J by 1 base, with 7 bases between the two germline ends. Germline values: CDR1 MNHNS, CDR2 SASEGT. The CDR3 nucleotides are TGTGCCAGCAGTGTCGACAGGAACACTGAAGCTTTCTTT. It encodes CASSVDRNTEAFF.

This clone has a handful of counts. V is TRBV19 and J is TRBJ1-5; possibly TRBD1 for D (5 bases). CDR1 and CDR2 from the germline V gene are LNHDA and SQIVND (reference sequence). The germline V and J ends were trimmed by 7 bases and 5 bases, with 9 bases remaining between them. This CDR3 has 12 amino acids. In DNA form, the CDR3 reads TGTGCCAGTACGGGACCCTATCAGCCCCAGCATTTT. The encoded protein is CASTGPYQPQHF.

This chain joins TRBV7-9 and TRBJ2-1; TRBD1 aligns across 7 bases. The V and J ends lost 0 bases and 2 bases, in that order; junction bases with no gene match: 1. CDR1 SEHNR and CDR2 FQNEAQ come from the germline V gene (reference sequence). The CDR3 length is 15 residues. CDR3 residues: CASSLAQGAYNEQFF. The CDR3 nucleotides read TGTGCCAGCAGCTTAGCCCAGGGGGCCTACAATGAGCAGTTCTTC.

The chain has TRBV9 and TRBJ2-7; 7 bases are shared with TRBD1. V dropped 8 bases and J dropped 0; count of bases not matched to a gene: 8. Germline assignment: CDR1 SGDLS and CDR2 YYNGEE. The CDR3 consists of 14 residues. The CDR3, as DNA: TGTGCCAGTTCAGGGGGATTGAGCTCCTACGAGCAGTACTTC. Encoded protein: CASSGGLSSYEQYF.

In this sample, this clone turned up once. The chain carries TRBV11-2 and TRBJ1-1; D is unresolved. Trimming removed 1 base at V and 2 bases at J, with 11 bases between. This CDR3 is built from 15 residues. Germline V lookup: CDR1 SGHAT, CDR2 FQNNGV. The CDR3: CASSLGDDRNTEAFF. The CDR3 DNA reads TGTGCCAGCAGCTTAGGGGATGACCGTAACACTGAAGCTTTCTTT.

The V and J genes are TRBV5-1 and TRBJ2-3; D gene unclear. Germline CDR1 SGHRS, CDR2 YFSETQ. This CDR3 has 13 amino acids. Deletions cut 3 bases from V and 6 bases from J, with 11 bases between. CDR3 region: CASSSASLDTQYF. The DNA for the CDR3 is TGCGCCAGCAGCTCCGCTAGTTTGGATACGCAGTATTTT.

The V and J genes are TRBV19 and TRBJ1-6; 8 bases fit TRBD1. This CDR3 has 16 residues. V lost 3 bases, J lost 3 bases, and 4 bases stayed unmatched. Germline-derived CDR1 and CDR2 are LNHDA and SQIVND (reference sequence). In DNA, the CDR3 is TGTGCCAGTAGTATCGCCGGGACAGGCTATAATTCACCCCTCCACTTT. This encodes CASSIAGTGYNSPLHF.

The chain employs TRBV30 and TRBJ1-5; D call uncertain. V shed 0 bases and J shed 5 bases, with 8 bases lying between them. In germline, CDR1 is GTSNPN, CDR2 SVGIG (reference sequence). The CDR3 covers 13 residues. CDR3 protein: CAWSVMEDQPQHF. The CDR3 DNA is TGTGCCTGGAGTGTAATGGAGGATCAGCCCCAGCATTTT.

This clone was detected only a few times. The chain is built from TRBV4-2 and TRBJ2-6; D might be TRBD1 (5 bases). The V gene's germline CDR1 is LGHNA and CDR2 YNFKEQ. Deletions cut 1 base from V and 0 bases from J, with 16 bases between. CDR3 length: 19 residues. CDR3 residues: CASSQAFSTGSSGANVLTF. The CDR3 nucleotides are TGTGCCAGCAGCCAAGCTTTTAGTACAGGCAGCTCTGGGGCCAACGTCCTGACTTTC.

A single count supports this clone. The chain employs TRBV11-2 and TRBJ1-5; D perhaps matches TRBD1 (5 bases). Germline V gives CDR1 SGHAT, CDR2 FQNNGV. Trimming removed 1 base from V and 2 bases from J, with 9 bases in between. This CDR3 is built from 15 residues. DNA for the CDR3: TGTGCCAGCAGCTTAGGGGGGTTGGGCAATCAGCCCCAGCATTTT. Protein: CASSLGGLGNQPQHF.

The genes are TRBV2 and TRBJ2-7; D is ambiguous. This CDR3 spans 12 amino acids. V dropped 4 bases and J dropped 2 bases, with 6 bases sitting between them. Germline-derived CDR1 and CDR2 are SNHLY and FYNNEI. CDR3 in amino acids: CASSGGAYEQYF. The CDR3 bases are TGTGCCAGCAGTGGTGGTGCCTACGAGCAGTACTTC.

This clone was detected once. This chain joins TRBV5-1 and TRBJ2-1; the D gene could be TRBD1 or TRBD2 (5 bases each). CDR1 and CDR2 from the germline V gene are SGHRS and YFSETQ. The CDR3 runs 15 residues. V was pared by 0 bases and J by 7 bases, with 14 bases between. The CDR3 here is CASSLEGPLENEQFF. DNA for the CDR3: TGCGCCAGCAGCTTGGAGGGACCACTGGAGAATGAGCAGTTCTTC.

The chain couples TRBV10-1 to TRBJ2-3, with D maybe TRBD2 (5 bases). V was cut by 7 bases and J by 4 bases, with 12 bases left in between. The CDR3 covers 13 residues. The germline V gene encodes CDR1 WNHNN and CDR2 SYGVQD (reference sequence). The CDR3 sequence is CASTTGLADTQYF. The CDR3 coding sequence is TGCGCCAGCACAACGGGGTTAGCAGATACGCAGTATTTT.

Only a few counts were recorded for this clone. The chain combines TRBV6-1 with TRBJ1-2, with 7 bases matching TRBD1. V dropped 6 bases and J dropped 4; count of bases not matched to a gene: 8. The CDR3 sequence is 14 residues long. Per germline, CDR1 MNHNS and CDR2 SASEGT. CDR3: CASSQDRVGYGYTF. The DNA for the CDR3 is TGTGCCAGCAGCCAAGACAGGGTCGGCTATGGCTACACCTTC.

The chain is built from TRBV5-1 and TRBJ1-4; possible D gene TRBD1, 5 bases. CDR1 and CDR2 (germline): SGHRS, YFSETQ. The germline V and J ends were trimmed by 1 base and 7 bases, with 11 bases remaining between them. The CDR3 runs to 14 residues. As DNA, the CDR3 is TGCGCCAGCAGCTTGTTAGCAGGGCGTGAAAAACTGTTTTTT. Residues: CASSLLAGREKLFF. The full variable domain, in which reference TRBV5-1 and TRBJ1-4 provide the parts outside the CDR3, is KAGVTQTPRYLIKTRGQQVTLSCSPISGHRSVSWYQQTPGQGLQFLFEYFSETQRNKGNFPGRFSGRQFSNSRSEMNVSTLELGDSALYLCASSLLAGREKLFFGSGTQLSVL.

J is TRBJ1-2 and V is TRBV7-2; no reliable D call. V dropped 5 bases and J dropped 2 bases, with 15 bases sitting between them. This CDR3 spans 15 amino acids. Germline CDR1 is SGHTA and CDR2 is FQGNSA. The CDR3: CASSPPSGINYGYTF. CDR3 coding DNA: TGTGCCAGCAGCCCCCCCTCGGGGATAAACTATGGCTACACCTTC.